This is a list of T cell receptor beta chains from one sample in a study of blood T cell repertoires in COVID-19. Measured with immunoSEQ multiplex PCR; TCRdb has only the in-frame clones, and not every one. The table includes fewer than 500,000 clones, around nine tenths detected once. The sequenced sample was PBMCs or T cells enriched from blood (not recorded which). Receptors were obtained from a woman aged 30 to 39 with acute COVID-19. CDR3s include the opening cysteine and the closing phenylalanine or tryptophan. D genes are given only for firm matches. Clone size is given for some rows only: seen once, a few or many times, or a class if the clone is expanded.

-,TRBJ1-6,-,TRBV5-5,TGTGCCAGCAGCTTGGAGGGGGTAAAGAATTCACCCCTCCACTTT,CASSLEGVKNSPLHF
-,TRBJ1-3,-,TRBV6-4,TGTGCCAGCTTTCAGGGTTTCGGCTCTGGAAACACCATATATTTT,CASFQGFGSGNTIYF
few,TRBJ2-1,-,TRBV7-2,TGTGCCAGCAGCCTTACTACTAGCTCCTACAATGAGCAGTTCTTC,CASSLTTSSYNEQFF
-,TRBJ1-1,-,TRBV18,TGTGCCAGCTCACCTACAGGGTACTACACTGAAGCTTTCTTT,CASSPTGYYTEAFF
-,TRBJ1-1,-,TRBV30,TGTGCCTGGAGGAATTACTTGCGGACTGAAGCTTTCTTT,CAWRNYLRTEAFF
-,TRBJ1-2,-,TRBV6-5,TGTGCCAGCAGTTACTCGACGGGGGAAGGCTACACCTTC,CASSYSTGEGYTF
-,TRBJ2-2,TRBD2,TRBV15,TGTGCCACCAGCAGTCGTAGCGGGGGGGCCGGGGAGCTGTTTTTT,CATSSRSGGAGELFF
-,TRBJ2-7,-,TRBV27,TGTGCCAGCAGTCCCCCTTCCTACGAGCAGTACTTC,CASSPPSYEQYF
-,TRBJ2-1,TRBD2,TRBV5-1,TGCGCCAGCAGGTCCGGTATAGCGGGGGGGTCCTACAATGAGCAGTTCTTC,CASRSGIAGGSYNEQFF
-,TRBJ1-4,-,TRBV2,TGTGCCAGCAGTGTAAGGGCAGGGGAAGAGGAGGCAACTAATGAAAAACTGTTTTTT,CASSVRAGEEEATNEKLFF
-,TRBJ1-1,-,TRBV18,TGTGCCAGCTCACCAAAAGGGACTCTGGAAGCTTTCTTT,CASSPKGTLEAFF
-,TRBJ2-3,TRBD2,TRBV11-2,TGTGCCAGCAGCTCGGGACTAGCGGGGGGGCCGGAAGATACGCAGTATTTT,CASSSGLAGGPEDTQYF
-,TRBJ1-6,-,TRBV6-5,TGTGCCAGCAGTTACCTGGGGCTTTCACCCCTCCACTTT,CASSYLGLSPLHF
-,TRBJ1-3,-,TRBV18,TGTGCCAGCTCATCCGGACAGACAGGTGGGGGAAACACCATATATTTT,CASSSGQTGGGNTIYF
-,TRBJ1-2,TRBD1,TRBV24-1,TGTGCCACCAGTGATACTGGGACAGTGGGGGCCTATGGCTACACCTTC,CATSDTGTVGAYGYTF
-,TRBJ1-2,TRBD1,TRBV5-1,TGCGCCAGCAGCATATGGACAGGAATAAACTATGGCTACACCTTC,CASSIWTGINYGYTF
-,TRBJ2-5,TRBD2,TRBV7-2,TGTGCCAGCAGCAATGAGGGCGGGGGGGCAGAGACCCAGTACTTC,CASSNEGGGAETQYF
once,TRBJ1-5,-,TRBV2,TGTGCCAGCAGGACAGTCTATTATCAGCCCCAGCATTTT,CASRTVYYQPQHF
-,TRBJ1-2,TRBD1,TRBV18,TGTGCCAGCTCACCAGCCACGGGACAGGGGGCGTCGGGGGGCTACACCTTC,CASSPATGQGASGGYTF
-,TRBJ1-3,-,TRBV18,TGTGCCAGCTCAGCGTACTTGAGCGAGACTCACTCTGGAAACACCATATATTTT,CASSAYLSETHSGNTIYF
-,TRBJ2-3,TRBD2,TRBV6-5,TGTGCCAGCAGCCCGGGGGGGTTGAGAGATACGCAGTATTTT,CASSPGGLRDTQYF
-,TRBJ1-4,-,TRBV27,TGTGCCAGCAGCGGTGCCGGGGGTACTAATGAAAAACTGTTTTTT,CASSGAGGTNEKLFF
-,TRBJ1-1,-,TRBV5-6,TGTGCCAGCAGCCGAAGGACTGAAAGGGACACTGAAGCTTTCTTT,CASSRRTERDTEAFF
-,TRBJ1-4,-,TRBV19,TGTGCCAGTAGCCCTGGCCTTGGGGCCCGGCCAACTAATGAAAAACTGTTTTTT,CASSPGLGARPTNEKLFF